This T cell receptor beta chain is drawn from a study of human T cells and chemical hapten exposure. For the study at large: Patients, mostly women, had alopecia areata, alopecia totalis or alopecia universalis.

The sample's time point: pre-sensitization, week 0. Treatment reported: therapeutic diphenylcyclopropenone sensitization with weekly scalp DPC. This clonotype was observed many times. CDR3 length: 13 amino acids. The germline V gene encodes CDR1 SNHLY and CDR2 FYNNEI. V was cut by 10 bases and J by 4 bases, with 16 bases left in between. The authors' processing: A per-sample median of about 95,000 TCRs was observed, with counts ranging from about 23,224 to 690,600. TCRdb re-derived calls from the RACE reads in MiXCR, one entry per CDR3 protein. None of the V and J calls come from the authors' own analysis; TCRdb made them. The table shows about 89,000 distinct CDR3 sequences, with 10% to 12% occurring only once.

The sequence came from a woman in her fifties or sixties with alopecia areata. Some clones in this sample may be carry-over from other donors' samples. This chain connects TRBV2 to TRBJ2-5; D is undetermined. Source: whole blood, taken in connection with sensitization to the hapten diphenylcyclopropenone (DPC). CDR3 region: CATSTQGIETQYF. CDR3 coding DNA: TGTGCCACCTCTACACAAGGGATAGAGACCCAGTACTTC.